This T cell receptor beta chain came from a study of blood T cell repertoires in COVID-19. The overall study: Samples taken during acute and convalescent COVID-19 were collected in the United States, Italy and Spain. T cells, B-cell-depleted T cells, or PBMCs provided the cDNA or gDNA that served as material.

TCRdb's table, derived via immunoSEQ multiplex PCR, lists solely in-frame clones and lacks some. Here the sample spans more than 200,000 clones, roughly 80% being singletons. Germline V gives CDR1 SNHLY, CDR2 FYNNEI. V lost 6 bases and J lost 8; bases outside the gene matches: 8. CDR3 length: 14 residues. The chain joins TRBV2 to TRBJ1-5; 9 bases are shared with TRBD1. What was sequenced was peripheral blood. The TCR comes from a woman aged 40 to 50 with active or convalescent COVID-19. The CDR3 nucleotides are TGTGCCAGCAGGGCAACAGGGGGCGGAGAGCCCCAGCATTTT. This sequence encodes CASRATGGGEPQHF.